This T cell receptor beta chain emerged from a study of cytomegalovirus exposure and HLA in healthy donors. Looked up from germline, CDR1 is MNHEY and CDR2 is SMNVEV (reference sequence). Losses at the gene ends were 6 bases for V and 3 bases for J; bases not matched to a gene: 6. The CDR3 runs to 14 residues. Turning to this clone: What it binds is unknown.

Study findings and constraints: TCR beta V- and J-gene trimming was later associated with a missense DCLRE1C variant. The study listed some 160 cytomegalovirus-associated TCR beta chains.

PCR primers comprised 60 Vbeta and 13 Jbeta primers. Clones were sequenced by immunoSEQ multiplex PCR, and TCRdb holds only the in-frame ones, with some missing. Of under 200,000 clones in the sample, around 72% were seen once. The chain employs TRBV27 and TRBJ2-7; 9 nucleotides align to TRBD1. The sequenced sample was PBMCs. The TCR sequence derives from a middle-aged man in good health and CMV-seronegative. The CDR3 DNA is TGTGCCAGCAGGGAGGGGACAGGGCTCTACGAGCAGTACTTC. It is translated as CASREGTGLYEQYF.